This TCR beta chain was sequenced for a study of T cells in Graves' hyperthyroidism and ophthalmopathy. Overall study findings and caveats: In validation, the model predicted ophthalmopathy. These predictions came a median approximately 5.9 months before onset.

As to this clonotype: Its cognate antigen is unknown.

The investigators amplified TCR beta CDR3 regions from RNA transcripts. First-round RT-PCR of the TCR CDR3 relied on the HTBI primer set. TCRdb processed the multiplex PCR reads anew with MiXCR; each CDR3 protein has one entry. The sample lists about 260,000 distinct CDR3 sequences, 20% to 25% occurring once. The sequenced sample consisted of blood. The TCR comes from a man aged 25 to 45 with Graves' ophthalmopathy.

The CDR3 reads CASSNQGEAGRGYNEQFF. The DNA for the CDR3 is TGTGCCAGTAGTAATCAGGGGGAGGCGGGGAGAGGCTACAATGAGCAGTTCTTC. This rearrangement joins TRBV19 to TRBJ2-1, with a tentative D call TRBD1 (7 bases). The V end was cut by 4 bases, the J end by 3 bases, with 22 bases between. Germline lookup yields CDR1 LNHDA and CDR2 SQIVND (reference sequence). CDR3 length: 18 residues.